A single sample gave rise to the 22 T cell receptor beta chains below, sequenced in a study of blood T cell repertoires in COVID-19. TCRdb's table, derived via immunoSEQ multiplex PCR, lists solely in-frame clones and lacks some. This repertoire shows roughly 50,000 clones, about 88% found once; its top ten account for 15% to 20%. Sequenced: peripheral blood. These receptors all come from a human donor with active COVID-19. The donor label of this sample is uncertain.

This clone was seen a single time. The chain links TRBV18 to TRBJ1-5, with 7 positions matching TRBD1. J gave up 6 bases and V 2 bases, and 4 bases lay outside the gene matches. The germline gives CDR1 KGHSH, CDR2 LQKENI. The CDR3 consists of 14 residues. CDR3 sequence: CASSPNRGIQPQHF. Here the CDR3 DNA reads TGTGCCAGCTCACCAAACAGGGGAATTCAGCCCCAGCATTTT.

The DNA for the CDR3 is TGTGCCAGCGGGGGGACAGCCGCCGGTCAGCCCCAGCATTTT. Encoded protein: CASGGTAAGQPQHF. The rearrangement links TRBV6-5 to TRBJ1-5; TRBD1 matches 7 bases. Looked up from germline, CDR1 is MNHEY and CDR2 is SVGAGI. CDR3 length: 14 amino acids. V trimming: 8 bases; J trimming: 6 bases; junction bases outside the gene matches: 10.

This chain uses TRBV13 with TRBJ1-1; no firm D call. Between the trimmed V and J ends, which lost 2 bases and 1 base, there was a span of 14 bases. Germline V lookup: CDR1 PRHDT, CDR2 FYEKMQ (reference sequence). CDR3 size: 16 residues. The CDR3 nucleotides read TGTGCCAGCAGCTTAAGTATGGTAGTACGGAACACTGAAGCTTTCTTT. Protein: CASSLSMVVRNTEAFF. The variable domain in full, with the rest retrieved from reference TRBV13 and TRBJ1-1, is AAGVIQSPRHLIKEKRETATLKCYPIPRHDTVYWYQQGPGQDPQFLISFYEKMQSDKGSIPDRFSAQQFSDYHSELNMSSLELGDSALYFCASSLSMVVRNTEAFFGQGTRLTVV.

This clone was seen a few times. The chain has TRBV20-1 and TRBJ2-7, with D perhaps TRBD1 (5 bases). CDR3 size: 11 residues. The germline gives CDR1 DFQATT, CDR2 SNEGSKA (reference sequence). V was cut by 6 bases and J by 6 bases, with 12 bases left in between. The CDR3 reads CSAGAPLEQYF. The CDR3, as DNA: TGCAGTGCAGGGGCCCCCCTCGAGCAGTACTTC.

CDR3 DNA: TGTGCCAGCAGTTACCTAGCGGGGGGCTCCTACGAGCAGTACTTC. This codes for CASSYLAGGSYEQYF. The chain joins TRBV6-2 or TRBV6-3 to TRBJ2-7; 11 positions match TRBD2. The junction had 0 bases not matched to a gene; V was cut back by 2 bases and J by 0 bases. CDR3 length: 15 amino acids. CDR1 is MNHEY and CDR2 is SVGEGT in the germline V gene.

The rearrangement uses TRBV19 and TRBJ1-6, with a possible D match to TRBD1 (5 bases). Trimming stripped 1 base from V and 7 bases from J, with 11 bases between. Germline CDR1 LNHDA, CDR2 SQIVND (reference sequence). This CDR3 is built from 15 residues. The CDR3 region is CASSIAPKGNSPLHF. The DNA of the CDR3 is TGTGCCAGTAGTATAGCCCCCAAGGGGAATTCACCCCTCCACTTT.

J is TRBJ1-1 and V is TRBV7-8, with D perhaps TRBD1 (5 bases). This CDR3 spans 14 amino acids. Germline V gives CDR1 SGHVS, CDR2 FQNEAQ. The V gene lost 5 bases and the J gene lost 5 bases, with 15 bases spanning the gap. CDR3: CASSRSQGLTEAFF. The CDR3 region has the DNA TGTGCCAGCAGCCGATCCCAGGGATTGACTGAAGCTTTCTTT.

The chain carries TRBV19 and TRBJ2-1; 7 bases agree with TRBD2. The CDR3 contains 13 residues. V was pared by 3 bases and J by 10 bases, with 6 bases of the junction left unmatched. In germline, CDR1 is LNHDA, CDR2 SQIVND (reference sequence). CDR3 sequence reads: CASSMGGGREQFF. In DNA, the CDR3 is TGTGCCAGTAGTATGGGCGGGGGAAGGGAGCAGTTCTTC. Full variable domain (missing parts from reference TRBV19 and TRBJ2-1): DGGITQSPKYLFRKEGQNVTLSCEQNLNHDAMYWYRQDPGQGLRLIYYSQIVNDFQKGDIAEGYSVSREKKESFPLTVTSAQKNPTAFYLCASSMGGGREQFFGPGTRLTVL.

The chain is built from TRBV7-2 and TRBJ2-1, with 8 nucleotides matching TRBD2. The germline gives CDR1 SGHTA, CDR2 FQGNSA. Losses at the gene ends were 5 bases for V and 7 bases for J; bases not matched to a gene: 13. The CDR3 spans 16 residues. In DNA form, the CDR3 reads TGTGCCAGCAGCGCATCGGGCCTGCTAGCGGGTAATGAGCAGTTCTTC. Translation gives CASSASGLLAGNEQFF.

The V and J genes are TRBV6-6 and TRBJ2-5; 7 bases are shared with TRBD1. The CDR3 extends over 13 amino acids. Losses at the gene ends were 7 bases for V and 0 bases for J; bases not matched to a gene: 2. The germline V gene encodes CDR1 MNHNY and CDR2 SVGAGI (reference sequence). CDR3 loop: CASKGTDQETQYF. For the CDR3, the DNA is TGTGCCAGCAAGGGGACAGACCAAGAGACCCAGTACTTC.

A remark on this clone: A junction end diverges from the germline sequence, so it may reflect a read error. This rearrangement joins TRBV12-3 or TRBV12-4 to TRBJ2-3; D unclear. The CDR3 extends over 11 amino acids. The CDR3 nucleotides read TGTGCCAGCAGTTTCGGTCTTGAGGTAGCATTT. Translated, it gives CASSFGLEVAF.

V and J are TRBV11-2 and TRBJ2-6; D is unresolved. Germline CDR1 SGHAT, CDR2 FQNNGV. The CDR3 consists of 14 residues. V was trimmed by 3 bases and J by 5 bases, leaving 8 bases between them. The CDR3 nucleotides are TGTGCCAGCAGCTTTTCGGAGCGGGCCAACGTCCTGACTTTC. This translates into CASSFSERANVLTF.

J is TRBJ1-5 and V is TRBV2, with D possibly matching TRBD1 (6 bases). The CDR3 is made up of 14 amino acids. Deletions cut 4 bases from V and 3 bases from J, with 10 bases between. Germline loops: CDR1 SNHLY, CDR2 FYNNEI. The CDR3 sequence is CASSATGYNQPQHF. The CDR3 coding sequence is TGTGCCAGCAGTGCGACAGGTTACAATCAGCCCCAGCATTTT.

V usage is TRBV5-1 and J usage is TRBJ1-1; D might be TRBD1 (6 bases). V was trimmed by 2 bases and J by 7 bases, leaving 9 bases between them. This CDR3 spans 12 amino acids. CDR1 is SGHRS, CDR2 YFSETQ, per germline. The CDR3 loop is CASSLQGFEAFF. The CDR3 DNA follows: TGCGCCAGCAGCTTACAGGGTTTTGAAGCTTTCTTT.

The chain is built from TRBV12-5 and TRBJ1-1, with a possible D match to TRBD1 (5 bases). Germline V lookup: CDR1 LGHNT, CDR2 FRNRAP. The CDR3 spans 13 residues. V lost 3 bases and J 6 bases, leaving 11 bases between the germline ends. The CDR3 is CASGFGGLPEAFF. The CDR3 coding sequence is TGTGCTAGTGGTTTCGGGGGTCTTCCTGAAGCTTTCTTT.

V and J are TRBV3-1 (or the pseudogene TRBV3-2) and TRBJ1-2, with TRBD1 as a possible D gene (6 bases). This CDR3 spans 12 amino acids. Trimming took off 5 bases at V and 7 bases at J, with 11 bases between the two ends. CDR1 LGHDT and CDR2 YNNKEL come from the germline V gene (reference sequence). The CDR3 DNA sequence: TGTGCCAGCAGCAAACAGGGTTTTGGCTACACCTTC. Translated: CASSKQGFGYTF.

V usage is TRBV2 and J usage is TRBJ2-7; 7 nucleotides match TRBD2. Germline V gives CDR1 SNHLY, CDR2 FYNNEI. J was trimmed by 5 bases and V by 6 bases; bases with no gene match: 10. The CDR3 is made up of 14 amino acids. CDR3 bases: TGTGCCAGCAGGGAAAGCGGGGTAAAGAACGAGCAGTACTTC. Encoded protein: CASRESGVKNEQYF.

The rearrangement links TRBV19 to TRBJ1-1; TRBD1 matches 11 bases. After removal of 5 bases from V and 7 bases from J, the junction contained 12 bases not matched to a gene. Per the germline V gene, CDR1 is LNHDA and CDR2 is SQIVND (reference sequence). This CDR3 is built from 16 residues. In DNA, the CDR3 is TGTGCCAGTAGTGGAACATTAGGACAGGGGGCCGATGAAGCTTTCTTT. Its protein product is CASSGTLGQGADEAFF.

The chain has TRBV18 and TRBJ1-3, with 8 bases lining up with TRBD1. Germline CDR1 is KGHSH and CDR2 is LQKENI. CDR3 length: 16 amino acids. J was trimmed by 0 bases and V by 3 bases; bases with no gene match: 4. In DNA form, the CDR3 reads TGTGCCAGCTCACCGATTGGACAGGGCTCTGGAAACACCATATATTTT. Its protein product is CASSPIGQGSGNTIYF.

J is TRBJ1-1 and V is TRBV5-1; unclear D gene. This CDR3 has 15 amino acids. The V and J ends lost 0 bases and 6 bases respectively, with 15 bases between them. The germline V gene has CDR1 SGHRS and CDR2 YFSETQ. The CDR3 protein is CASSLGPAGGPEAFF. The CDR3 coding sequence is TGCGCCAGCAGCTTGGGACCCGCCGGCGGGCCTGAAGCTTTCTTT. The entire variable domain, with the rest obtained from reference TRBV5-1 and TRBJ1-1, is as follows: KAGVTQTPRYLIKTRGQQVTLSCSPISGHRSVSWYQQTPGQGLQFLFEYFSETQRNKGNFPGRFSGRQFSNSRSEMNVSTLELGDSALYLCASSLGPAGGPEAFFGQGTRLTVV.

The chain combines TRBV7-8 with TRBJ2-7; tentatively, D is TRBD1 (6 bases). Germline V lookup: CDR1 SGHVS, CDR2 FQNEAQ. The CDR3 spans 14 residues. V dropped 1 base and J dropped 2 bases, with 9 bases sitting between them. CDR3 amino acids: CASSLVAGAYEQYF. In DNA, the CDR3 is TGTGCCAGCAGCTTAGTTGCAGGGGCCTACGAGCAGTACTTC.

The chain couples TRBV5-1 to TRBJ2-5; TRBD2 agrees at 7 bases. The ends lost 2 bases at V and 2 bases at J; junction bases unmatched: 3. Germline values: CDR1 SGHRS, CDR2 YFSETQ. This CDR3 has 14 amino acids. CDR3 nucleotides: TGCGCCAGCAGCTTTCAAGCGGGGCAAGAGACCCAGTACTTC. This gives the protein CASSFQAGQETQYF.